One sample yielded the 14 T cell receptor beta chains listed below, sequenced in a study of T cell changes during pregnancy in multiple sclerosis. TCRdb keeps only in-frame clones here, not all; method: immunoSEQ multiplex PCR. This sample has approximately 89,000 clones, with 94% found just once. This specimen consisted of peripheral blood, obtained after pregnancy. These receptors all stem from a female donor in good health, enrolled as a control in a pregnancy study.

This clone is a singleton in its sample. V and J are TRBV21-1 and TRBJ2-7; the table's D call, TRBD1, was not checked against the DNA. TRBV21-1 is listed as a pseudogene. CDR3 length: 14 amino acids. The CDR3 DNA reads as TGTGCCATCCTACCGGGACAGGGCCCCTACGAGCAGTACTTC. Protein sequence: CAILPGQGPYEQYF.

This chain connects TRBV5-1 to TRBJ2-3; 13 nucleotides agree with TRBD2. Germline V gives CDR1 SGHRS, CDR2 YFSETQ. V lost 2 bases to trimming and J lost 3 bases; unmatched junction nucleotides: 3. The CDR3 is 16 amino acids. The CDR3 reads CASSFGLAGETDTQYF. The CDR3, as DNA: TGCGCCAGCAGCTTCGGACTAGCGGGAGAAACAGATACGCAGTATTTT.

This CDR3 is CASSASGINTGELFF. CDR3 bases: TGTGCCAGCAGCGCCAGCGGTATTAACACCGGGGAGCTGTTTTTT. J is TRBJ2-2 and V is TRBV7-8; D is perhaps TRBD2 (5 bases). The CDR3 is made up of 15 amino acids. Germline V gene sequence: CDR1 SGHVS, CDR2 FQNEAQ. V lost 5 bases and J lost 2, with 12 bases in between. The complete variable domain, with remaining parts taken from reference TRBV7-8 and TRBJ2-2, reads GAGVSQSPRYKVAKRGQDVALRCDPISGHVSLFWYQQALGQGPEFLTYFQNEAQLDKSGLPSDRFFAERPEGSVSTLKIQRTQQEDSAVYLCASSASGINTGELFFGEGSRLTVL.

The chain uses TRBV27 and TRBJ2-7; TRBD2 matches at 9 bases. This CDR3 is built from 14 residues. The ends lost 3 bases at V and 5 bases at J; junction bases unmatched: 5. From germline, CDR1 is MNHEY and CDR2 SMNVEV (reference sequence). CDR3 protein: CASSLAGGPHEQYF. The CDR3 DNA follows: TGTGCCAGCAGTTTGGCGGGAGGGCCCCACGAGCAGTACTTC.

The rearrangement uses TRBV5-1 and TRBJ2-5; D remains unclear. The CDR3 length is 13 residues. Trimming stripped 3 bases from V and 4 bases from J, with 10 bases between. Per the germline V gene, CDR1 is SGHRS and CDR2 is YFSETQ. As DNA, the CDR3 is TGCGCCAGCAGCTCCCCCCCGAGAGAGACCCAGTACTTC. Encoded protein: CASSSPPRETQYF. The full variable domain, rest sourced from reference TRBV5-1 and TRBJ2-5, is KAGVTQTPRYLIKTRGQQVTLSCSPISGHRSVSWYQQTPGQGLQFLFEYFSETQRNKGNFPGRFSGRQFSNSRSEMNVSTLELGDSALYLCASSSPPRETQYFGPGTRLLVL.

This chain joins TRBV7-2 and TRBJ2-3, with D perhaps TRBD2 (5 bases). The CDR3 extends over 17 amino acids. The germline V gene encodes CDR1 SGHTA and CDR2 FQGNSA. Trimming shortened V by 5 bases and J by 2 bases, and 20 bases separated the two germline ends. The CDR3 spells CASSPMGWEKDTDTQYF. CDR3 coding DNA: TGTGCCAGCAGCCCGATGGGGTGGGAGAAGGACACAGATACGCAGTATTTT. The entire variable domain, with the rest obtained from reference TRBV7-2 and TRBJ2-3, is as follows: GAGVSQSPSNKVTEKGKDVELRCDPISGHTALYWYRQSLGQGLEFLIYFQGNSAPDKSGLPSDRFSAERTGGSVSTLTIQRTQQEDSAVYLCASSPMGWEKDTDTQYFGPGTRLTVL.

The chain uses TRBV2 and TRBJ2-1; possibly TRBD2 for D (5 bases). V gave up 6 bases and J gave up 4 bases, with 19 bases separating them. This CDR3 is 16 amino acids long. The germline gives CDR1 SNHLY, CDR2 FYNNEI. The CDR3 loop reads CASSGWHVSGYNEQFF. The CDR3 DNA sequence: TGTGCCAGCAGCGGTTGGCATGTGTCGGGATACAATGAGCAGTTCTTC.

The chain is built from TRBV18 and TRBJ2-2; D is ambiguous. The CDR3 is made up of 12 amino acids. In germline, CDR1 is KGHSH, CDR2 LQKENI. Trimming cost V 5 bases and J 4 bases, with 5 bases left between them. This chain's CDR3 is CASSSITGELFF. The CDR3 DNA follows: TGTGCCAGCTCATCAATCACCGGGGAGCTGTTTTTT.

The chain uses TRBV27 and TRBJ1-1, with D unclear. CDR3 length: 16 residues. V was clipped by 5 bases and J by 2 bases, with 18 bases between them. Per the germline V gene, CDR1 is MNHEY and CDR2 is SMNVEV (reference sequence). Here the CDR3 DNA reads TGTGCCAGCAGTCAAGGGAGCAAAACGGTCAACACTGAAGCTTTCTTT. Its translation: CASSQGSKTVNTEAFF.

J is TRBJ1-3 and V is TRBV14; no clear D. Between the trimmed V and J ends, which lost 6 bases and 3 bases, there was a span of 15 bases. Per the germline V gene, CDR1 is SGHDN and CDR2 is FVKESK. The CDR3 loop spans 15 amino acids. CDR3 loop: CASSPRELLGNTIYF. The CDR3 region has the DNA TGTGCCAGCAGTCCTCGGGAACTACTTGGAAACACCATATATTTT.

The V gene is TRBV4-1, the J gene TRBJ2-5; TRBD2 aligns across 8 bases. The CDR3 is 15 amino acids. Germline trimming cut 1 base from V and 4 bases from J; bases unmatched to any gene: 5. The V gene's germline CDR1 is MGHRA and CDR2 YSYEKL. Written as DNA, the CDR3 is TGCGCCAGCAGCCAAGGTCGGGGGGGCGTAGAGACCCAGTACTTC. Translating it yields CASSQGRGGVETQYF.

The gene calls are TRBV7-6 and TRBJ2-1; tentatively, D is TRBD1 (5 bases). V was cut by 2 bases and J by 0 bases, with 11 bases left in between. CDR3 size: 16 residues. CDR1 is SGHVS and CDR2 is FNYEAQ in the germline V gene. CDR3 residues: CASSLQQGGSYNEQFF. The CDR3 DNA follows: TGTGCCAGCAGCTTACAGCAGGGCGGCTCCTACAATGAGCAGTTCTTC.

V and J are TRBV4-1 and TRBJ2-7, with D maybe TRBD1 (7 bases). The CDR3 is 15 residues long. CDR1 MGHRA and CDR2 YSYEKL come from the germline V gene. V lost 1 base, J lost 3 bases, and 13 bases lay in between. CDR3 residues: CASSQGPGGSYEQYF. The CDR3 DNA reads as TGCGCCAGCAGCCAAGGCCCAGGGGGGAGCTACGAGCAGTACTTC.

V gene TRBV6-5 combines with J gene TRBJ2-3, with 8 positions matching TRBD1. Trimming cost V 5 bases and J 2 bases; bases outside gene matches: 6. Germline V CDR1 and CDR2: MNHEY, SVGAGI. The CDR3 is 15 residues long. CDR3: CASSGQGAFTDTQYF. The CDR3 DNA is TGTGCCAGCAGTGGTCAGGGGGCATTCACAGATACGCAGTATTTT.